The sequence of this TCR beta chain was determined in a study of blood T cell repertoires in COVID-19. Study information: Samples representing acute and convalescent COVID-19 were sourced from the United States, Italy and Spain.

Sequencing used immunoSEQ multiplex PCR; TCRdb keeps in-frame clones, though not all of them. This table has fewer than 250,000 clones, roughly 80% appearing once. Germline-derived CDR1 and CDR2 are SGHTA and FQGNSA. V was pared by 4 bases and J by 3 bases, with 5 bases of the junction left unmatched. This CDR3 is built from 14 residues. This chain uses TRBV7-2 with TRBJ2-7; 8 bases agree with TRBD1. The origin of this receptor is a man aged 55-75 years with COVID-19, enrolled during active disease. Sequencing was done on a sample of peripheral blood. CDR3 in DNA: TGTGCCAGCAGCTACGACAGGGGTAGCTACGAGCAGTACTTC. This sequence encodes CASSYDRGSYEQYF.